This T cell receptor (beta chain) was found in a study of T cell responses to AZD1222 COVID-19 vaccine. Study-level information: Pooled together were second doses at about 4 or about 12 weeks.

V lost 2 bases and J lost 4, with 13 bases in between. The CDR3 consists of 15 residues. Germline loops: CDR1 SNHLY, CDR2 FYNNEI. Clones were read by immunoSEQ multiplex PCR, and TCRdb kept only the in-frame ones, dropping some. The sample contains roughly 150,000 clones, approximately 90% of which appear only once. Whole-study findings and limits: Researchers took repertoire samples only after the peak T cell response had come.

On this clone itself: Its cognate antigen is unknown.

The input for sequencing was peripheral blood, taken on day 0 of AZD1222 vaccination. The V call is TRBV2, the J call TRBJ2-3; a possible D gene is TRBD1 (5 bases). The source is an adult in good health. The CDR3 DNA reads TGTGCCAGCAGTGAAATAGGGCAGGGCGCAGATACGCAGTATTTT. Translation: CASSEIGQGADTQYF.